The 7 T cell receptor beta chains given below trace back to one sample, sequenced in a study of post-analysis software for immune sequencing data (dated by TCRdb to the mid-2010s). Overall study results and their limits: Significantly higher frequencies in patients than in controls were found for roughly 5 TRBV segments, including TRBV5-6, TRBV5-1 and TRBV20-1.

The protocol used for the library was PCR. TCRdb names Illumina HiSeq 2500 as the instrument used. To reduce PCR and sequencing biases, unique molecular identifiers were built into the TCR beta cDNA libraries. The public reads were reprocessed in TCRdb via fastp at Q25 and MiXCR, keeping in-frame beta chains. Merged by CDR3 protein, the rows form single entries marked with the most common genes and DNA. Counted in this sample were some 190,000 distinct CDR3 sequences; 29% of them appeared once. The ten most abundant clones make up about 3.7% of the sample. Antigens of these TCRs are unknown. The sequenced material came from blood. These receptors all stem from a girl younger than 18 with multiple sclerosis.

This clonotype was observed a few times. This sequence joins TRBV7-3 and TRBJ1-6, with D possibly TRBD1 on 6 matching bases. The CDR3 loop spans 20 amino acids. CDR1 SGHTA and CDR2 FQGTGA come from the germline V gene. The V gene lost 4 bases and the J gene lost 0 bases, with 22 bases spanning the gap. The CDR3 loop is CASSSGRALPRGSYNSPLHF. In nucleotides, the CDR3 is TGTGCCAGCAGCTCAGGGAGAGCGCTACCCAGGGGCTCCTATAATTCACCCCTCCACTTT.

The V gene is TRBV10-3, the J gene TRBJ2-1, with D unresolved. The germline gives CDR1 ENHRY, CDR2 SYGVKD. Trimming shortened V by 8 bases and J by 7 bases, and 9 bases separated the two germline ends. CDR3 length: 11 amino acids. The CDR3 region is CAIQSANEQFF. In DNA form, the CDR3 reads TGTGCCATCCAAAGCGCAAATGAGCAGTTCTTC.

Comment on this clonotype: This could be a read error, since a much larger clone is one nucleotide away. The rearrangement joins TRBV5-1 to TRBJ2-7; tentative D call: TRBD2 (5 bases). The length of the CDR3 is 13 residues. CDR1 SGHRS and CDR2 YFSETQ come from the germline V gene. The chain's CDR3 is CTSRPGGSYEQYF. Written as DNA, the CDR3 is TGCACCAGCAGACCCGGCGGGTCCTACGAGCAGTACTTC. Looking up the rest from reference TRBV5-1 and TRBJ2-7 gives the full variable domain: KAGVTQTPRYLIKTRGQQVTLSCSPISGHRSVSWYQQTPGQGLQFLFEYFSETQRNKGNFPGRFSGRQFSNSRSEMNVSTLELGDSALYLCTSRPGGSYEQYFGPGTRLTVT.

The chain carries TRBV20-1 and TRBJ2-3; 7 positions match TRBD2. This CDR3 region has 13 residues. The trim removed 0 bases at V and 10 bases at J, leaving 7 bases unmatched. CDR1 and CDR2 from the germline V gene are DFQATT and SNEGSKA (reference sequence). Here the CDR3 reads CSARELLAPSQYF. The CDR3 nucleotides read TGCAGTGCTAGAGAACTACTAGCGCCCTCGCAGTATTTT.

This clonotype has a count of ten or more. The J gene is TRBJ2-7, the V gene TRBV21-1. TRBV21-1 is classified as a pseudogene. The CDR3 has 11 residues. CDR3 sequence reads: CASRIPYEQYF. The CDR3 DNA is TGTGCCAGCAGGATACCCTACGAGCAGTACTTC.

This clonotype came up many times. This sequence joins TRBV7-2 and TRBJ2-1, with TRBD2 matching over 15 bases. This CDR3 is 16 amino acids long. In germline, CDR1 is SGHTA, CDR2 FQGNSA. V lost 5 bases and J lost 8; bases outside the gene matches: 7. CDR3 protein: CASSRTSGRAVDEQFF. CDR3 sequence (DNA): TGTGCCAGCAGCCGGACTAGCGGGAGGGCCGTGGATGAGCAGTTCTTC.

This clonotype was detected many times. This chain joins TRBV10-2 and TRBJ1-2; a weak D match, TRBD1 (6 bases). CDR3 length: 13 residues. CDR1 WSHSY and CDR2 SAAADI come from the germline V gene. The ends were cut back, 3 bases at V and 4 bases at J, with 9 bases in the middle. The CDR3 nucleotides are TGCGCCAGCAGTGAAGGAGGGGGCTATGGCTACACCTTC. Amino acids: CASSEGGGYGYTF.